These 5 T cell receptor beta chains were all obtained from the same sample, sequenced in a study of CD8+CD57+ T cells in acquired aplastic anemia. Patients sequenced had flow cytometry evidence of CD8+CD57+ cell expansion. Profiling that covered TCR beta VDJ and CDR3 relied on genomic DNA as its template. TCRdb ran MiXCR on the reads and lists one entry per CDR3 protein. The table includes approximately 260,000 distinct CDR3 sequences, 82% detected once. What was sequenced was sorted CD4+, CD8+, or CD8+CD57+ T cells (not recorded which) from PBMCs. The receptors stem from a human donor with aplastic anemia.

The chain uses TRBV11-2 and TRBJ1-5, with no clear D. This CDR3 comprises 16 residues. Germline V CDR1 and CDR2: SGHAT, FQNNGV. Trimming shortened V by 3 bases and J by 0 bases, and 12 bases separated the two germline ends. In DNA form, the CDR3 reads TGTGCCAGCAGCTTGGTGGGCCAGAATAGCAATCAGCCCCAGCATTTT. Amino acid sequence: CASSLVGQNSNQPQHF.

This CDR3 is CASSIASGANHEQFF. CDR3 coding DNA: TGTGCCAGTAGTATAGCTAGCGGAGCAAATCATGAGCAGTTCTTC. The chain links TRBV9 to TRBJ2-1, with 7 bases matching TRBD2. The CDR3 extends over 15 amino acids. Germline CDR1 SGDLS, CDR2 YYNGEE. After removal of 8 bases from V and 8 bases from J, the junction contained 16 bases not matched to a gene.

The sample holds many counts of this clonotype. DNA for the CDR3: TGTGCCAGCAGCGGTGGCAGCCCGCCGGGCGCGGATACGCAGTATTTT. Its translation: CASSGGSPPGADTQYF. This rearrangement joins TRBV5-5 to TRBJ2-3; D is undetermined. CDR3 length: 16 amino acids. Germline V gene sequence: CDR1 SGHKS, CDR2 YYEKEE (reference sequence). V gave up 4 bases and J gave up 6 bases, with 21 bases separating them. The complete variable domain, with remaining parts taken from reference TRBV5-5 and TRBJ2-3, reads DAGVTQSPTHLIKTRGQQVTLRCSPISGHKSVSWYQQVLGQGPQFIFQYYEKEERGRGNFPDRFSARQFPNYSSELNVNALLLGDSALYLCASSGGSPPGADTQYFGPGTRLTVL.

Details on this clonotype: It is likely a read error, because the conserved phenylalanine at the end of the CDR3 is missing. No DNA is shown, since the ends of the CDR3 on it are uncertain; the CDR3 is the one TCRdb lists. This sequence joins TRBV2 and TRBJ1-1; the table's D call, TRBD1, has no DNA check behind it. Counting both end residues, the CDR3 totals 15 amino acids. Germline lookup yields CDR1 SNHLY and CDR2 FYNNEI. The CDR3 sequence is CASGVGGAGSPYFFP.

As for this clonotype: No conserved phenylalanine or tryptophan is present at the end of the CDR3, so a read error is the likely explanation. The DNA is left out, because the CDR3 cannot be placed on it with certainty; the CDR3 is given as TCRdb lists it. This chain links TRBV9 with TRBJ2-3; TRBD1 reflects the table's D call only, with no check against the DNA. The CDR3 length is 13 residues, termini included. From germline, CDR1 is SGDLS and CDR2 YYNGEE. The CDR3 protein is CASGDGGQSTDTL.